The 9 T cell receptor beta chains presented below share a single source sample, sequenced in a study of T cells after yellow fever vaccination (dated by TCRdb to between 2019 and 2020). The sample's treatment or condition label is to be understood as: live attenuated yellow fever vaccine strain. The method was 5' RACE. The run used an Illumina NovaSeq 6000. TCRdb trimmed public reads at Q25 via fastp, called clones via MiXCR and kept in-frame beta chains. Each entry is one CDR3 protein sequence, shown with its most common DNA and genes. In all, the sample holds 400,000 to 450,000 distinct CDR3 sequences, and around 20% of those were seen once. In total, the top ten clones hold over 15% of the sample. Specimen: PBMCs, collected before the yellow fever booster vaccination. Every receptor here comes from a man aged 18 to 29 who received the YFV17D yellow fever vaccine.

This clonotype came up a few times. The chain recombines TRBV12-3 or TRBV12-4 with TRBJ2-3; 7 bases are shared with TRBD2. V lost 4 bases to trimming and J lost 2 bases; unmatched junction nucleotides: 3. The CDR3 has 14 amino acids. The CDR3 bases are TGTGCCAGCAGTTGGGACTACCACACAGATACGCAGTATTTT. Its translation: CASSWDYHTDTQYF.

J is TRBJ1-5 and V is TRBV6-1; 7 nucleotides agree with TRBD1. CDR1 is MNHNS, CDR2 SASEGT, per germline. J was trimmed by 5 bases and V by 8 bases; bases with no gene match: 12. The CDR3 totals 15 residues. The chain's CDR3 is CASHNANRGHQPQHF. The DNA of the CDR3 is TGTGCCAGCCACAACGCTAACAGGGGACATCAGCCCCAGCATTTT.

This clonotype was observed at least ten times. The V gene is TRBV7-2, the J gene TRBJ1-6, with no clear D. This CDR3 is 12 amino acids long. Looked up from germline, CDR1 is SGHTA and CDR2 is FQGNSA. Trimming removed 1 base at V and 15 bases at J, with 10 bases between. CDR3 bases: TGTGCCAGCAGCTTAGGATTCCAAGACCTCCACTTT. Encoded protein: CASSLGFQDLHF.

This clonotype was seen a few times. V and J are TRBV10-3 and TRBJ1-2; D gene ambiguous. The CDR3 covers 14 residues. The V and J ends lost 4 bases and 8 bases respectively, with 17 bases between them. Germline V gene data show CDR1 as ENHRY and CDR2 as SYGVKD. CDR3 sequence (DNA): TGTGCCATCAGTGCTCAGCGGCCCCTATGGGGCTACACCTTC. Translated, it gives CAISAQRPLWGYTF.

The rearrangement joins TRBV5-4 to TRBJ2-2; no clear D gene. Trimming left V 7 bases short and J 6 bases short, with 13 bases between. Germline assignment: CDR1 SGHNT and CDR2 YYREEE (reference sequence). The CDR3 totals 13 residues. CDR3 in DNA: TGTGCCAGCGGCGAAGTCTATCCCGGGGAGCTGTTTTTT. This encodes CASGEVYPGELFF.

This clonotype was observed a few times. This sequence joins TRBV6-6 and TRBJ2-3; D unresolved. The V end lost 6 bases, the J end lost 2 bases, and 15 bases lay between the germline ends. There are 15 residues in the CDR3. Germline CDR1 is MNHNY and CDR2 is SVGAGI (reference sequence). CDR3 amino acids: CASSDLRAYTDTQYF. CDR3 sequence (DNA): TGTGCCAGCAGCGACCTCCGGGCCTACACAGATACGCAGTATTTT.

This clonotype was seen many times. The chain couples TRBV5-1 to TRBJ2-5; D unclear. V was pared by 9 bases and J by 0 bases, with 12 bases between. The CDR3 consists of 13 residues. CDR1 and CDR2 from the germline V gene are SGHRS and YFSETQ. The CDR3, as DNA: TGCGCCACCTCGGACGGAAACCAAGAGACCCAGTACTTC. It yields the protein CATSDGNQETQYF.

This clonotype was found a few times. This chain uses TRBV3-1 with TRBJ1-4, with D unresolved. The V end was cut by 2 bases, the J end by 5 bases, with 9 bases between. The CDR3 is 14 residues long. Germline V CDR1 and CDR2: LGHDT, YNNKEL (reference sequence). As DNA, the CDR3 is TGTGCCAGCAGCCAACGGGATCGGAATGAAAAACTGTTTTTT. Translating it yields CASSQRDRNEKLFF.

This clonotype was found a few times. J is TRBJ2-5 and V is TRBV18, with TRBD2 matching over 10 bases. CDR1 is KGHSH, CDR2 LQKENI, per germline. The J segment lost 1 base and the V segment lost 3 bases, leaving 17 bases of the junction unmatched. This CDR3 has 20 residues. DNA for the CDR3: TGTGCCAGCTCACCCCTCTATCGGAGACGTAGCGGGGGGTCCCAAGAGACCCAGTACTTC. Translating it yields CASSPLYRRRSGGSQETQYF.